Presented here are 28 T cell receptor beta chains from one specimen sequenced in a study of siplizumab effects on memory and regulatory T cells. TCRdb's copy holds only in-frame clones and misses some; the assay was immunoSEQ multiplex PCR. Of about 100,000 clones listed, around 92% are singletons. The specimen was CD4+ T cells sorted from blood. These TCRs come from a human donor in good health.

V is TRBV2 and J is TRBJ2-3, with 7 bases matching TRBD2. Germline lookup yields CDR1 SNHLY and CDR2 FYNNEI. The CDR3 covers 15 residues. V was pared by 7 bases and J by 4 bases, with 11 bases of the junction left unmatched. CDR3: CASIFRGGGADTQYF. The CDR3 DNA reads as TGTGCCAGCATCTTCCGAGGCGGGGGAGCAGATACGCAGTATTTT.

The chain couples TRBV5-4 to TRBJ2-7, with D perhaps TRBD2 (5 bases). Per the germline V gene, CDR1 is SGHNT and CDR2 is YYREEE (reference sequence). There are 14 residues in the CDR3. Trimming shortened V by 4 bases and J by 3 bases, and 14 bases separated the two germline ends. CDR3 sequence: CASSPGLGLYEQYF. The CDR3 DNA reads TGTGCCAGCAGCCCCGGGTTAGGACTCTACGAGCAGTACTTC.

The chain couples TRBV7-9 to TRBJ2-7, with unresolved D. The CDR3 consists of 12 residues. The germline gives CDR1 SEHNR, CDR2 FQNEAQ (reference sequence). Trimming removed 5 bases from V and 7 bases from J, with 12 bases in between. The CDR3 nucleotides are TGTGCCAGCAGCCCCCCTTATGGGGAGCAGTACTTC. Translation: CASSPPYGEQYF.

This sequence joins TRBV15 and TRBJ2-3; 8 bases match TRBD1. V lost 9 bases to trimming and J lost 3 bases; unmatched junction nucleotides: 5. The CDR3 has 13 residues. Germline lookup yields CDR1 LNHNV and CDR2 YYDKDF (reference sequence). The CDR3 spells CATGRGLTDTQYF. CDR3 sequence (DNA): TGTGCCACTGGCAGGGGGCTAACAGATACGCAGTATTTT. Variable domain in full (rest from reference TRBV15 and TRBJ2-3): DAMVIQNPRYQVTQFGKPVTLSCSQTLNHNVMYWYQQKSSQAPKLLFHYYDKDFNNEADTPDNFQSRRPNTSFCFLDIRSPGLGDTAMYLCATGRGLTDTQYFGPGTRLTVL.

The chain combines TRBV10-3 with TRBJ1-6; D might be TRBD1 (6 bases). The CDR3 totals 17 residues. The V end lost 0 bases, the J end lost 5 bases, and 14 bases lay between the germline ends. In germline, CDR1 is ENHRY, CDR2 SYGVKD. In DNA form, the CDR3 reads TGTGCCATCAGTGAGTCTGCGGGGGCGCCGGATAATTCACCCCTCCACTTT. Its protein is CAISESAGAPDNSPLHF.

This clone was seen just once. The V gene is TRBV10-3, the J gene TRBJ1-2; TRBD1 matches 9 bases. Germline-derived CDR1 and CDR2 are ENHRY and SYGVKD. Germline trimming cut 6 bases from V and 2 bases from J; bases unmatched to any gene: 1. CDR3 length: 13 residues. The CDR3 spells CAIRGQGNYGYTF. Here the CDR3 DNA reads TGTGCCATCAGGGGACAGGGCAACTATGGCTACACCTTC.

The chain uses TRBV6-6 and TRBJ2-5; D ambiguous. Per the germline V gene, CDR1 is MNHNY and CDR2 is SVGAGI (reference sequence). This CDR3 has 15 residues. Trimming stripped 5 bases from V and 2 bases from J, with 15 bases between. The CDR3 loop is CASSPVVTGQETQYF. In DNA form, the CDR3 reads TGTGCCAGCAGTCCGGTCGTCACGGGTCAAGAGACCCAGTACTTC.

The gene calls are TRBV14 and TRBJ2-3; D is undetermined. There are 13 residues in the CDR3. Trimming took 0 bases from V and 5 from J, leaving 6 bases between them. The germline V gene encodes CDR1 SGHDN and CDR2 FVKESK. The CDR3, as DNA: TGTGCCAGCAGCCAAGATTTGGTAGATACGCAGTATTTT. It translates to CASSQDLVDTQYF. Supplemented by reference TRBV14 and TRBJ2-3, the full variable domain reads EAGVTQFPSHSVIEKGQTVTLRCDPISGHDNLYWYRRVMGKEIKFLLHFVKESKQDESGMPNNRFLAERTGGTYSTLKVQPAELEDSGVYFCASSQDLVDTQYFGPGTRLTVL.

In regard to this clone: This sample also contains other DNA sequences that code for the same CDR3. The chain carries TRBV7-9 and TRBJ2-3; D is ambiguous. Germline V gives CDR1 SEHNR, CDR2 FQNEAQ (reference sequence). This CDR3 spans 14 amino acids. Deletions cut 0 bases from V and 0 bases from J, with 4 bases between. The CDR3 nucleotides are TGTGCCAGCAGCTTAGCTGGGAGCACAGATACGCAGTATTTT. Translation gives CASSLAGSTDTQYF.

The chain employs TRBV15 and TRBJ2-4; 8 bases are shared with TRBD2. The V gene's germline CDR1 is LNHNV and CDR2 YYDKDF (reference sequence). J lost 8 bases, V lost 2 bases, and 8 bases had no gene match. The CDR3 runs to 15 residues. DNA for the CDR3: TGTGCCACCAGCAGACTTATTGGGACTAGTGACATTCAGTACTTC. Amino acid sequence: CATSRLIGTSDIQYF. Using reference TRBV15 and TRBJ2-4 for the parts outside the CDR3, the full variable domain is DAMVIQNPRYQVTQFGKPVTLSCSQTLNHNVMYWYQQKSSQAPKLLFHYYDKDFNNEADTPDNFQSRRPNTSFCFLDIRSPGLGDTAMYLCATSRLIGTSDIQYFGAGTRLSVL.

The CDR3 nucleotides are TGTGCCAGCAGCGTAGCGGGGGACAGGTTCGGCTATGGCTACACCTTC. It translates to CASSVAGDRFGYGYTF. The rearrangement links TRBV9 to TRBJ1-2; 8 bases are a match to TRBD1. CDR1 SGDLS and CDR2 YYNGEE come from the germline V gene. V gave up 0 bases and J gave up 4 bases; unmatched junction bases: 8. The CDR3 is 16 amino acids.

The chain couples TRBV9 to TRBJ2-5; D is ambiguous. CDR1 is SGDLS, CDR2 YYNGEE, per germline. V lost 3 bases to trimming and J lost 4 bases, with 13 bases between them. CDR3 length equals 14 residues. The CDR3 spells CASSGTALGETQYF. CDR3 in DNA: TGTGCCAGCAGCGGGACGGCCTTGGGAGAGACCCAGTACTTC.

This clone appeared once. The CDR3 DNA reads as TGTGCCAGCAGCTTTAGCGGGGGGACCTACAATGAGCAGTTCTTC. Amino acid sequence: CASSFSGGTYNEQFF. The gene calls are TRBV7-3 and TRBJ2-1, with TRBD2 identical over 10 bases. From germline, CDR1 is SGHTA and CDR2 FQGTGA. With V trimmed by 3 bases and J by 2 bases, 1 base remained unmatched. The CDR3 runs to 15 residues. Full variable domain (outside the CDR3, taken from reference TRBV7-3 and TRBJ2-1): GAGVSQTPSNKVTEKGKYVELRCDPISGHTALYWYRQSLGQGPEFLIYFQGTGAADDSGLPNDRFFAVRPEGSVSTLKIQRTERGDSAVYLCASSFSGGTYNEQFFGPGTRLTVL.

The chain has TRBV7-6 and TRBJ2-7, with D unresolved. Trimming stripped 2 bases from V and 6 bases from J, with 8 bases between. This CDR3 region has 12 residues. The germline V gene encodes CDR1 SGHVS and CDR2 FNYEAQ. The CDR3 nucleotides read TGTGCCAGCAGCTTATCCGGAACCGAGCAGTACTTC. Encoded protein: CASSLSGTEQYF.

The CDR3 DNA reads as TGTGCCAGCAGCTTGGCCTACAGGGAGTATGGCTACACCTTC. Translation gives CASSLAYREYGYTF. The chain joins TRBV5-6 to TRBJ1-2; a possible D gene is TRBD1 (6 bases). The germline V gene encodes CDR1 SGHDT and CDR2 YYEEEE. V lost 0 bases and J 5 bases, leaving 11 bases between the germline ends. This CDR3 contains 14 residues.

This chain uses TRBV29-1 with TRBJ1-1; 9 bases map to TRBD1. Per germline, CDR1 SQVTM and CDR2 ANQGSEA. This CDR3 comprises 13 residues. The trim removed 4 bases at V and 5 bases at J, leaving 5 bases unmatched. CDR3 residues: CSVGDRVGTEAFF. CDR3 DNA: TGCAGCGTTGGGGACAGGGTAGGGACTGAAGCTTTCTTT.

V and J are TRBV6-5 and TRBJ1-1, with D possibly matching TRBD1 (5 bases). V was clipped by 3 bases and J by 1 base, with 12 bases between them. The length of the CDR3 is 15 residues. CDR1 and CDR2 (germline): MNHEY, SVGAGI. CDR3 amino acids: CASSYSGRANTEAFF. The CDR3 DNA reads as TGTGCCAGCAGTTATTCCGGCAGGGCGAACACTGAAGCTTTCTTT.

The J gene is TRBJ1-2, the V gene TRBV7-9, with 9 bases fitting TRBD1. From germline, CDR1 is SEHNR and CDR2 FQNEAQ (reference sequence). The CDR3 is 18 amino acids. V lost 1 base, J lost 0 bases, and 9 bases stayed unmatched. The CDR3 nucleotides read TGTGCCAGCAGCTTAGACTCGGGACAGGGCTTAGCTAACTATGGCTACACCTTC. Translated: CASSLDSGQGLANYGYTF.

V and J are TRBV9 and TRBJ2-2; 11 bases are a match to TRBD2. The germline CDR1 and CDR2 sequences are SGDLS and YYNGEE. The junction had 6 bases not matched to a gene; V was cut back by 7 bases and J by 1 base. This CDR3 is built from 16 residues. CDR3 region: CASAPGTSGNTGELFF. Here the CDR3 DNA reads TGTGCCAGCGCGCCCGGGACTAGCGGGAACACCGGGGAGCTGTTTTTT.

DNA of the CDR3: TGTGCCAGCAGCCCGCAGTGGGCCGGGGAGCTGTTTTTT. Protein product: CASSPQWAGELFF. This chain links TRBV7-8 with TRBJ2-2; unclear D gene. The CDR3 has 13 residues. CDR1 and CDR2 from the germline V gene are SGHVS and FQNEAQ. Trimming cost V 5 bases and J 6 bases, with 10 bases left between them.

This sequence joins TRBV5-4 and TRBJ1-1, with unresolved D. Germline values: CDR1 SGHNT, CDR2 YYREEE (reference sequence). V gave up 4 bases and J gave up 1 base, with 11 bases separating them. This CDR3 is 14 amino acids long. DNA of the CDR3: TGTGCCAGCAGCCCGATTTTGCAGAACACTGAAGCTTTCTTT. This codes for CASSPILQNTEAFF. Full variable domain (rest looked up from reference TRBV5-4 and TRBJ1-1): ETGVTQSPTHLIKTRGQQVTLRCSSQSGHNTVSWYQQALGQGPQFIFQYYREEENGRGNFPPRFSGLQFPNYSSELNVNALELDDSALYLCASSPILQNTEAFFGQGTRLTVV.

The V call is TRBV5-1, the J call TRBJ1-1; D is undetermined. Germline CDR1 and CDR2: SGHRS and YFSETQ. The CDR3 runs to 14 residues. The germline V and J ends were trimmed by 0 bases and 5 bases, with 11 bases remaining between them. DNA of the CDR3: TGCGCCAGCAGCTTGGGGTCTTCCTGGACTGAAGCTTTCTTT. Amino acids: CASSLGSSWTEAFF. The full variable domain, completed using reference TRBV5-1 and TRBJ1-1, is KAGVTQTPRYLIKTRGQQVTLSCSPISGHRSVSWYQQTPGQGLQFLFEYFSETQRNKGNFPGRFSGRQFSNSRSEMNVSTLELGDSALYLCASSLGSSWTEAFFGQGTRLTVV.

The sample holds one count of this clone. CDR3 amino acids: CASSFGTGVYEQYF. In DNA, the CDR3 is TGTGCCAGCAGCTTCGGGACAGGAGTCTACGAGCAGTACTTC. J is TRBJ2-7 and V is TRBV7-3; TRBD1 aligns across 8 bases. This CDR3 is built from 14 residues. V shed 3 bases and J 3 bases; nucleotides not matched to a gene: 4. CDR1 SGHTA and CDR2 FQGTGA come from the germline V gene.

The gene calls are TRBV10-3 and TRBJ1-1; D not certain. V dropped 5 bases and J dropped 1 base, with 14 bases sitting between them. Germline lookup yields CDR1 ENHRY and CDR2 SYGVKD. The CDR3 consists of 15 residues. Here the CDR3 DNA reads TGTGCCATCAGTACGTCCTCCCAGTCGAACACTGAAGCTTTCTTT. Its protein is CAISTSSQSNTEAFF.

Only one count was recorded for this clone. The chain uses TRBV30 and TRBJ1-2, with 9 bases aligning to TRBD1. CDR1 is GTSNPN and CDR2 is SVGIG in the germline V gene (reference sequence). The CDR3 runs to 12 residues. V trimming: 8 bases; J trimming: 5 bases; junction bases outside the gene matches: 6. The CDR3 sequence: CARGGQGYGYTF. The CDR3 bases are TGTGCCCGGGGGGGACAGGGTTATGGCTACACCTTC.

This chain uses TRBV7-2 with TRBJ2-4; D is unresolved. CDR1 SGHTA and CDR2 FQGNSA come from the germline V gene. The CDR3 runs to 13 residues. V was clipped by 1 base and J by 4 bases, with 5 bases between them. CDR3 nucleotides: TGTGCCAGCAGCTTAGGCAGAAAAAACATTCAGTACTTC. It encodes CASSLGRKNIQYF.

The chain has TRBV7-9 and TRBJ2-1; 10 bases fit TRBD2. The CDR3 loop spans 18 amino acids. Trimming cost V 4 bases and J 4 bases; bases outside gene matches: 13. Germline V gene lookup returns CDR1 SEHNR and CDR2 FQNEAQ (reference sequence). Written as DNA, the CDR3 is TGTGCCAGCAGCTGGACTAGCGGAATTAACCTCCTATACAATGAGCAGTTCTTC. Translating it yields CASSWTSGINLLYNEQFF.

The J gene is TRBJ2-1, the V gene TRBV7-2; D is uncertain. The V gene's germline CDR1 is SGHTA and CDR2 FQGNSA. The CDR3 runs to 15 residues. The germline V and J ends were trimmed by 1 base and 8 bases, with 15 bases remaining between them. CDR3 amino acids: CASSLGLTNPDEQFF. As DNA, the CDR3 is TGTGCCAGCAGCTTAGGACTGACCAACCCCGATGAGCAGTTCTTC.